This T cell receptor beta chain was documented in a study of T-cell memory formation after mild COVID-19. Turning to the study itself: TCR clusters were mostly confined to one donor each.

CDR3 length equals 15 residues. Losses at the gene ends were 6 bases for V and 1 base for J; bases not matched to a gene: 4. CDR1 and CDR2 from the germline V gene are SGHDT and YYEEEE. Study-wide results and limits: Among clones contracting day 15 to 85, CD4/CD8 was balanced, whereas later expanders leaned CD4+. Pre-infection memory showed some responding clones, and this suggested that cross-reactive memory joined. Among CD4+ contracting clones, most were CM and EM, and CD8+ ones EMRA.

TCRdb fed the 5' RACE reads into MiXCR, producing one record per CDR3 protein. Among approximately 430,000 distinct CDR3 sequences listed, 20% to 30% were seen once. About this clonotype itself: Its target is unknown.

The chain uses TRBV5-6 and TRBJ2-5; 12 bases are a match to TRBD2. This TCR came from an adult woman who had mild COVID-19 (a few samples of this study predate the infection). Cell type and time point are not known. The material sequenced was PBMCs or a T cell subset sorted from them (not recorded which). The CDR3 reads CASTRLAGAQETQYF. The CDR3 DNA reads TGTGCCAGCACCCGACTAGCGGGAGCCCAAGAGACCCAGTACTTC.